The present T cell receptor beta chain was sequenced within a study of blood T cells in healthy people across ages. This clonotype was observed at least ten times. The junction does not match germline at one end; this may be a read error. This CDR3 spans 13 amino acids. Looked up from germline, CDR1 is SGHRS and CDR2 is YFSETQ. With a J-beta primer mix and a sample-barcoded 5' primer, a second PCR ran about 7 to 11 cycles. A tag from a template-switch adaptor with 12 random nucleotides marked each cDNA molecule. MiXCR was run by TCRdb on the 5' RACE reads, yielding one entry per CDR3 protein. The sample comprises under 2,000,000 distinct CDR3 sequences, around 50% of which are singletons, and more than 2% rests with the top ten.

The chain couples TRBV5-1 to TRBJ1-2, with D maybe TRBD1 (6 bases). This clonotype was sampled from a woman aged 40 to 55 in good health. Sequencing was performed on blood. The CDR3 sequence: CASSLGQNYGYTF. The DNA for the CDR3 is TGTGCCAGCAGCCTCGGACAGAACTATGGCTACACCTTC.